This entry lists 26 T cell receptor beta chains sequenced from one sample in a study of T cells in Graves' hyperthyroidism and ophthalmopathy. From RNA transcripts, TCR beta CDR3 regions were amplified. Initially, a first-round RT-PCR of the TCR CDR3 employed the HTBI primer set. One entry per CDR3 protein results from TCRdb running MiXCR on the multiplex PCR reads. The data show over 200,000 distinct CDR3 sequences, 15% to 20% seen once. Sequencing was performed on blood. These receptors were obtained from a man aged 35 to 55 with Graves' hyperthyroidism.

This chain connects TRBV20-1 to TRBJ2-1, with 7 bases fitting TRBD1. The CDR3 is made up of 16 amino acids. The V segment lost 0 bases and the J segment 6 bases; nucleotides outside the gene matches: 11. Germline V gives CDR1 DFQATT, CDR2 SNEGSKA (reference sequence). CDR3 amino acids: CSARDRPGQLSNEQFF. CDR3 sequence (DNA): TGCAGTGCTAGAGATAGGCCGGGACAGCTATCCAATGAGCAGTTCTTC.

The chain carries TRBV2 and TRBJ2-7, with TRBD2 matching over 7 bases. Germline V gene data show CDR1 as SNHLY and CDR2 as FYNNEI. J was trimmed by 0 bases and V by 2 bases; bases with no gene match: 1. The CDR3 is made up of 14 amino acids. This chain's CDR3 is CASSETGGSYEQYF. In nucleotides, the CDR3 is TGTGCCAGCAGTGAAACGGGGGGCTCCTACGAGCAGTACTTC.

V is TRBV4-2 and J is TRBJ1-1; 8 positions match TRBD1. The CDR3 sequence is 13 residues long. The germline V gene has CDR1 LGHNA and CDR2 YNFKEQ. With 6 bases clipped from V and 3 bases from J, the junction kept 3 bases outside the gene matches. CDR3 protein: CASRVQGDTEAFF. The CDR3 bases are TGTGCCAGCAGAGTACAGGGGGACACTGAAGCTTTCTTT.

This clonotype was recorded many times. CDR3 DNA sequence: TGTGCCATCAGTGATAGCGGGGGCCCAAGTACCCAGTACTTC. Encoded protein: CAISDSGGPSTQYF. The chain combines TRBV10-3 with TRBJ2-5, with 9 bases matching TRBD2. CDR1 is ENHRY, CDR2 SYGVKD, per germline. The junction had 7 bases not matched to a gene; V was cut back by 3 bases and J by 8 bases. This CDR3 is built from 14 residues.

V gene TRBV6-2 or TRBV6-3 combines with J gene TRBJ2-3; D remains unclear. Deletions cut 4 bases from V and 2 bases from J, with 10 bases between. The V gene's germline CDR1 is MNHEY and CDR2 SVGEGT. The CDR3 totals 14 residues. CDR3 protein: CASSLGMTTDTQYF. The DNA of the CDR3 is TGTGCCAGCAGTTTGGGTATGACCACAGATACGCAGTATTTT.

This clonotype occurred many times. Written as DNA, the CDR3 is TGTGCCACCAGTGAGCCTGGCCCATCGATTCAAGAGACCCAGTACTTC. It encodes CATSEPGPSIQETQYF. The chain combines TRBV24-1 with TRBJ2-5; no clear D gene. Trimming stripped 4 bases from V and 2 bases from J, with 16 bases between. The germline CDR1 and CDR2 sequences are KGHDR and SFDVKD. The CDR3 is 16 residues long.

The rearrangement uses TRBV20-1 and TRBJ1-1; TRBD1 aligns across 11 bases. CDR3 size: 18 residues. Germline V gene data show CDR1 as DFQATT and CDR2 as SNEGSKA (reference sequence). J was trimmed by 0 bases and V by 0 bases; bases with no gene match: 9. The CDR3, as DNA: TGCAGTGCTAGAGATAGGACAGGGGGCGCATGGATGAACACTGAAGCTTTCTTT. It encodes CSARDRTGGAWMNTEAFF.

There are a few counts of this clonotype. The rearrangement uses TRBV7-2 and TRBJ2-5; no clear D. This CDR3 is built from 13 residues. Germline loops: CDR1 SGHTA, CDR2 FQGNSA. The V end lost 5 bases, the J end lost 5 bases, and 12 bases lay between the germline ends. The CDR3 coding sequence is TGTGCCAGCAGCCCAGGAGATCGGGAGACCCAGTACTTC. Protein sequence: CASSPGDRETQYF.

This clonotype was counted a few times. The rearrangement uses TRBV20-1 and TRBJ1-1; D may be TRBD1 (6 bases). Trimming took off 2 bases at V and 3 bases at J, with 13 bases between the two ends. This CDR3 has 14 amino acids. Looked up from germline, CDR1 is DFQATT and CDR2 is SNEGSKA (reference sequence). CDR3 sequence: CSARPQGLDTEAFF. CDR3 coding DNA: TGCAGTGCTAGACCCCAGGGGTTGGACACTGAAGCTTTCTTT.

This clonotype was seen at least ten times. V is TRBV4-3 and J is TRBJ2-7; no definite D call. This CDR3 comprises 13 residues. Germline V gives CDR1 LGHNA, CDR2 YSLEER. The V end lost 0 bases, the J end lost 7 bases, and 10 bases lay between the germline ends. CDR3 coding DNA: TGCGCCAGCAGCCAAGATACGGCTTTAGAGCAGTACTTC. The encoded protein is CASSQDTALEQYF.

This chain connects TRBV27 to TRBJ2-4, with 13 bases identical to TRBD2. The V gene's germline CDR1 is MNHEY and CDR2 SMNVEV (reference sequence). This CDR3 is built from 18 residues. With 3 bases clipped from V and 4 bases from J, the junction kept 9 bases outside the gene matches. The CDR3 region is CASSFERTSGGAKNIQYF. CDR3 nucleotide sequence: TGTGCCAGCAGTTTCGAACGAACTAGCGGGGGGGCAAAAAACATTCAGTACTTC.

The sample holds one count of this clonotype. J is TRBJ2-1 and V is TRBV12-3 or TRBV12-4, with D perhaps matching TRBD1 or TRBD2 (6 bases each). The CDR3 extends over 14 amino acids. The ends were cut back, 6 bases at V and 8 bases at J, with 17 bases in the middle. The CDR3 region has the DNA TGTGCCAGCAGCCTAGGGGGGTTGGGATATGAGCAGTTCTTC. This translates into CASSLGGLGYEQFF.

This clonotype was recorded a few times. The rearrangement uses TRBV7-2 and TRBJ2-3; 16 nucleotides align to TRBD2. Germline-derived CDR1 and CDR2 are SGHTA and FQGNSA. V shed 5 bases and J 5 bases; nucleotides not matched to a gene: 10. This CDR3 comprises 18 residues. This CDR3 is CASSVIPGLAGGQDTQYF. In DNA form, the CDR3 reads TGTGCCAGCAGCGTTATCCCGGGACTAGCGGGGGGGCAAGATACGCAGTATTTT.

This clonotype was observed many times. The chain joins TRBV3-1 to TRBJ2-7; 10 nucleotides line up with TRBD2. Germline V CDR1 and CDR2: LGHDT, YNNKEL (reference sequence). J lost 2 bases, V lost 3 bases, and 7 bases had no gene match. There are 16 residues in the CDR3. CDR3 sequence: CASSQDASGGAYEQYF. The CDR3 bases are TGTGCCAGCAGCCAGGATGCTAGCGGGGGAGCCTACGAGCAGTACTTC.

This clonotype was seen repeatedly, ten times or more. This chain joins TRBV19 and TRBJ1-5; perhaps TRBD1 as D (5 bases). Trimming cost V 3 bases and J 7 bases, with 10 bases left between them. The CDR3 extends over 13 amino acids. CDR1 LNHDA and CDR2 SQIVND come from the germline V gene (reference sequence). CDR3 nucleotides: TGTGCCAGTAGTATGGGGGTGACACAGCCCCAGCATTTT. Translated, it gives CASSMGVTQPQHF.

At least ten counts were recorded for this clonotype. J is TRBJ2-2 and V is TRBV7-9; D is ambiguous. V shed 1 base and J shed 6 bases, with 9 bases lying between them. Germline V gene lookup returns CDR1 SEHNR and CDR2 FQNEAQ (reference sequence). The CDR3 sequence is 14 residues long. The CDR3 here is CASSLVGSAGELFF. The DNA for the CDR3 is TGTGCCAGCAGCTTAGTCGGCTCTGCCGGGGAGCTGTTTTTT. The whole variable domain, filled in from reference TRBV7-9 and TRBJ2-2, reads DTGVSQNPRHKITKRGQNVTFRCDPISEHNRLYWYRQTLGQGPEFLTYFQNEAQLEKSRLLSDRFSAERPKGSFSTLEIQRTEQGDSAMYLCASSLVGSAGELFFGEGSRLTVL.

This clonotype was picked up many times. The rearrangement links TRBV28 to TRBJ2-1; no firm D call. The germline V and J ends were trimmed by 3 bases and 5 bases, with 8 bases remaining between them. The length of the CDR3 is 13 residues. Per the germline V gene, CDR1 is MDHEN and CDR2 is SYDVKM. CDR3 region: CASSFNMDNEQFF. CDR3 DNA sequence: TGTGCCAGCAGTTTCAACATGGACAATGAGCAGTTCTTC.

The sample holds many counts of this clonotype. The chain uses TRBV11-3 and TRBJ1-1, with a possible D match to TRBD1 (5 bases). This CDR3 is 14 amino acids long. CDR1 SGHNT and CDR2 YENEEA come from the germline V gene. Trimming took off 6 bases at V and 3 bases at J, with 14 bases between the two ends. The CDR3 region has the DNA TGTGCCAGCAGTCCAACTCTAGGGGACACTGAAGCTTTCTTT. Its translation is CASSPTLGDTEAFF. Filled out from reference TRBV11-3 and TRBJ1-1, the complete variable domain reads EAGVVQSPRYKIIEKKQPVAFWCNPISGHNTLYWYLQNLGQGPELLIRYENEEAVDDSQLPKDRFSAERLKGVDSTLKIQPAELGDSAVYLCASSPTLGDTEAFFGQGTRLTVV.

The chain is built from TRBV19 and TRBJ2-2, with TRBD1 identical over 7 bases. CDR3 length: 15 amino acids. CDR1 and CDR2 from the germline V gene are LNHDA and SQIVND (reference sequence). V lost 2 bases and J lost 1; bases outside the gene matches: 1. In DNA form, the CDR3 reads TGTGCCAGTAGTATAAGACAGGGGAACACCGGGGAGCTGTTTTTT. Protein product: CASSIRQGNTGELFF.

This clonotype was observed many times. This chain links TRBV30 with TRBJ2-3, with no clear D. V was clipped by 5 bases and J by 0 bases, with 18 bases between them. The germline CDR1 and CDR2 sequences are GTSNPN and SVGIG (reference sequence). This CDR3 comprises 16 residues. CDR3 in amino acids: CAWDSGQSASTDTQYF. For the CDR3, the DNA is TGTGCCTGGGACTCGGGCCAGAGCGCTAGCACAGATACGCAGTATTTT.

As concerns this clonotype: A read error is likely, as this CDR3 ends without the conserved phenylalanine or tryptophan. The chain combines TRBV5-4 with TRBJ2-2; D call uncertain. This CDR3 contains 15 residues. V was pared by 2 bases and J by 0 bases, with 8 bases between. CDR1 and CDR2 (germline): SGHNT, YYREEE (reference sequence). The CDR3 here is CASSLLGPNTGELFS. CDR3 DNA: TGTGCCAGCAGCTTACTGGGCCCGAACACCGGGGAGCTGTTTTCT.

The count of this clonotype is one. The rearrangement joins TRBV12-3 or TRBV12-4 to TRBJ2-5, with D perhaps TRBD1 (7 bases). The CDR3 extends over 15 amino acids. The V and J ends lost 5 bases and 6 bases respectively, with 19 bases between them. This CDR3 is CASSLSGGDRKTQYF. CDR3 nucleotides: TGTGCCAGCAGTCTCTCCGGCGGGGACAGAAAGACCCAGTACTTC.

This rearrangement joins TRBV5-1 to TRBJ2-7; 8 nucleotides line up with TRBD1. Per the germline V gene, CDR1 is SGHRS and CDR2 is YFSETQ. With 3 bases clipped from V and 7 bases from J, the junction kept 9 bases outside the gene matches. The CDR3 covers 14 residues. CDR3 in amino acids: CASSSGTGDMEQYF. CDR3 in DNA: TGCGCCAGCAGCTCCGGGACAGGTGATATGGAGCAGTACTTC. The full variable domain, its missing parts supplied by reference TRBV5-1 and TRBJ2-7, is KAGVTQTPRYLIKTRGQQVTLSCSPISGHRSVSWYQQTPGQGLQFLFEYFSETQRNKGNFPGRFSGRQFSNSRSEMNVSTLELGDSALYLCASSSGTGDMEQYFGPGTRLTVT.

CDR3 loop: CASSQGYRGQGGYTF. The CDR3 DNA sequence: TGTGCCAGCAGCCAAGGGTACAGGGGGCAAGGTGGCTACACCTTC. This chain links TRBV3-1 with TRBJ1-2; 9 positions agree with TRBD1. Germline V CDR1 and CDR2: LGHDT, YNNKEL (reference sequence). The CDR3 is 15 residues long. V lost 1 base, J lost 7 bases, and 7 bases stayed unmatched.

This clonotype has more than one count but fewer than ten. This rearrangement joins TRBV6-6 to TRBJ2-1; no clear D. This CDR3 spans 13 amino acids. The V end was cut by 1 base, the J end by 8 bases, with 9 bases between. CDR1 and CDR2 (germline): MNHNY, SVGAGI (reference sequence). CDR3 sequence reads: CASSYLGSDEQFF. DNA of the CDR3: TGTGCCAGCAGTTACTTGGGCTCTGATGAGCAGTTCTTC.

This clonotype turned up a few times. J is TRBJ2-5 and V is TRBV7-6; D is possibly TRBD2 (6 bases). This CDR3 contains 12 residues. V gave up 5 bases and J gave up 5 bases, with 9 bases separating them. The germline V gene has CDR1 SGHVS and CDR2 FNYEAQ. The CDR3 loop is CASSTRGETQYF. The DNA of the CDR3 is TGTGCCAGCAGCACCCGGGGGGAGACCCAGTACTTC. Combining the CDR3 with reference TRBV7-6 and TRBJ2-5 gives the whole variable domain GAGVSQSPRYKVTKRGQDVALRCDPISGHVSLYWYRQALGQGPEFLTYFNYEAQQDKSGLPNDRFSAERPEGSISTLTIQRTEQRDSAMYRCASSTRGETQYFGPGTRLLVL.